These 13 T cell receptor beta chains share one sample of origin, sequenced in a study of blood T cell repertoires in COVID-19. Generated by immunoSEQ multiplex PCR, the TCRdb table keeps only in-frame clones and is missing some. This table holds around 300,000 clones, around 91% found once. Sequencing was carried out using PBMCs or T cells enriched from blood (not recorded which). The source is a woman aged 18-30 years who had recovered from COVID-19.

This clone appeared once. The rearrangement links TRBV5-6 to TRBJ1-2; a possible D gene is TRBD1 (6 bases). This CDR3 has 15 residues. In germline, CDR1 is SGHDT, CDR2 YYEEEE. Trimming stripped 4 bases from V and 3 bases from J, with 16 bases between. The CDR3 region is CASSAILQGYYGYTF. The CDR3 DNA reads TGTGCCAGCAGCGCCATCCTACAGGGTTACTATGGCTACACCTTC.

The V call is TRBV6-5, the J call TRBJ1-1; the match to TRBD1 covers 10 bases. Trimming removed 6 bases from V and 5 bases from J; junction bases left unmatched: 9. The germline gives CDR1 MNHEY, CDR2 SVGAGI. The CDR3 has 15 residues. DNA for the CDR3: TGTGCCAGCAGCCTGACAGGGGGCCTTGAAACTGAAGCTTTCTTT. As protein: CASSLTGGLETEAFF.

The V call is TRBV28, the J call TRBJ1-5; D is unresolved. Germline V gives CDR1 MDHEN, CDR2 SYDVKM. This CDR3 spans 15 amino acids. V was trimmed by 6 bases and J by 2 bases, leaving 14 bases between them. The CDR3 region is CASRKRAGGNQPQHF. CDR3 sequence (DNA): TGTGCCAGCAGAAAGAGGGCCGGGGGCAATCAGCCCCAGCATTTT.

The V and J genes are TRBV5-1 and TRBJ2-7; TRBD2 matches at 8 bases. The CDR3 is 16 residues long. Germline V CDR1 and CDR2: SGHRS, YFSETQ. V lost 3 bases and J lost 0; bases outside the gene matches: 8. The CDR3 here is CASSSGPREGSYEQYF. Written as DNA, the CDR3 is TGCGCCAGCAGCTCCGGCCCTCGGGAGGGCTCCTACGAGCAGTACTTC.

The gene calls are TRBV5-1 and TRBJ1-1; the match to TRBD1 covers 10 bases. The CDR3 sequence is 16 residues long. Germline CDR1 SGHRS, CDR2 YFSETQ. The V and J ends lost 0 bases and 6 bases, in that order; junction bases with no gene match: 8. In DNA, the CDR3 is TGCGCCAGCAGCTTGGGTCGACAGGGGGCGGTCGCTGAAGCTTTCTTT. This encodes CASSLGRQGAVAEAFF.

This clone appeared a few times. The chain uses TRBV5-1 and TRBJ2-7; the D gene is possibly TRBD1 (6 bases). CDR1 and CDR2 (germline): SGHRS, YFSETQ. CDR3 length: 17 amino acids. V lost 0 bases to trimming and J lost 0 bases, with 16 bases between them. The CDR3: CASSLDVPQGTSYEQYF. DNA for the CDR3: TGCGCCAGCAGCTTGGACGTCCCCCAGGGGACCTCCTACGAGCAGTACTTC.

A remark on this clone: Other DNA sequences within the sample encode an identical CDR3. J is TRBJ2-7 and V is TRBV3-1 (or the pseudogene TRBV3-2); 9 nucleotides align to TRBD2. Germline CDR1 is LGHDT and CDR2 is YNNKEL (reference sequence). Trimming took 1 base from V and 4 from J; bases not matched to a gene: 5. The CDR3 is made up of 15 amino acids. CDR3 nucleotide sequence: TGTGCCAGCAGCCAAGGGGCGGGGGGGCCATACGAGCAGTACTTC. It encodes CASSQGAGGPYEQYF.

CDR3 coding DNA: TGTGCCAGCAGCGTAGGGCTAGCGGGGGGTCCCTTGATGTACAATGAGCAGTTCTTC. This translates into CASSVGLAGGPLMYNEQFF. The chain couples TRBV9 to TRBJ2-1; 11 bases match TRBD2. The trim removed 0 bases at V and 4 bases at J, leaving 12 bases unmatched. CDR1 is SGDLS, CDR2 YYNGEE, per germline. There are 19 residues in the CDR3.

The chain employs TRBV5-4 and TRBJ1-2; D might be TRBD1 (5 bases). This CDR3 is 14 amino acids long. CDR1 and CDR2 from the germline V gene are SGHNT and YYREEE (reference sequence). Trimming left V 4 bases short and J 0 bases short, with 10 bases between. The CDR3 reads CASSLPDTNYGYTF. The CDR3 DNA is TGTGCCAGCAGCCTCCCGGACACTAACTATGGCTACACCTTC.

The chain recombines TRBV19 with TRBJ1-6, with 8 bases aligning to TRBD1. From germline, CDR1 is LNHDA and CDR2 SQIVND (reference sequence). J was trimmed by 6 bases and V by 2 bases; bases with no gene match: 6. The CDR3 covers 16 residues. The CDR3 sequence: CASSIRGDRGNSPLHF. The CDR3 DNA reads TGTGCCAGTAGTATACGGGGCGACAGGGGTAATTCACCCCTCCACTTT.

V gene TRBV27 combines with J gene TRBJ2-3, with D unresolved. The CDR3 is 11 residues long. In germline, CDR1 is MNHEY, CDR2 SMNVEV (reference sequence). V was pared by 7 bases and J by 5 bases, with 7 bases between. The CDR3 DNA reads TGTGCCAGCATCTACGGAGATACGCAGTATTTT. Encoded protein: CASIYGDTQYF.

This clone was counted a few times. This chain uses TRBV10-2 with TRBJ2-7; 8 bases line up with TRBD1. This CDR3 contains 15 residues. Germline lookup yields CDR1 WSHSY and CDR2 SAAADI. Unmatched junction bases numbered 6, after V lost 2 bases and J lost 3 bases. CDR3 loop: CASSEPDRGGYEQYF. DNA of the CDR3: TGCGCCAGCAGTGAGCCTGACAGGGGTGGCTACGAGCAGTACTTC.

This clone was detected only once. This rearrangement joins TRBV19 to TRBJ2-5; TRBD1 matches 10 bases. V gave up 11 bases and J gave up 4 bases; unmatched junction bases: 7. CDR3 length: 13 residues. In germline, CDR1 is LNHDA, CDR2 SQIVND (reference sequence). CDR3 nucleotide sequence: TGTGCCTCCAGACAGGGGGCTGGAGAGACCCAGTACTTC. This encodes CASRQGAGETQYF. The entire variable domain, with the rest obtained from reference TRBV19 and TRBJ2-5, is as follows: DGGITQSPKYLFRKEGQNVTLSCEQNLNHDAMYWYRQDPGQGLRLIYYSQIVNDFQKGDIAEGYSVSREKKESFPLTVTSAQKNPTAFYLCASRQGAGETQYFGPGTRLLVL.